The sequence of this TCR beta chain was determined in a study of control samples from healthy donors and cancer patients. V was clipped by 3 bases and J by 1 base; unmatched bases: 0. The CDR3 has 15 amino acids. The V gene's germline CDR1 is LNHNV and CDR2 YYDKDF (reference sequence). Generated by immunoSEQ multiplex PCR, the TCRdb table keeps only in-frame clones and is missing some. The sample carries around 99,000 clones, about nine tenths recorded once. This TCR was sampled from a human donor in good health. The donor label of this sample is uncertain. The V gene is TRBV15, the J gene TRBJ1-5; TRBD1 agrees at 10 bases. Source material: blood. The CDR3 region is CATSRDRGSNQPQHF. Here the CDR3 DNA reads TGTGCCACCAGCAGGGACAGGGGGAGCAATCAGCCCCAGCATTTT.